These 9 T cell receptor beta chains were sequenced from one sample in a study of T cell repertoires in cytomegalovirus infection. TCRdb used MiXCR to reprocess the reads, holding one entry per CDR3 protein. The sample carries approximately 1,000,000 distinct CDR3 sequences, less than 35% recorded once. What these receptors recognize is not known. The sample here was cultured CD8+ T cells from PBMCs, taken from culture after CMV antigen stimulation. These TCRs come from a human donor in good health (CMV status not recorded). Some clones in this sample may be carry-over from other donors' samples.

The CDR3: CASSYPDWGGGDTQYF. CDR3 in DNA: TGTGCCAGCAGTTACCCCGACTGGGGGGGCGGAGATACGCAGTATTTT. The gene calls are TRBV6-2 or TRBV6-3 and TRBJ2-3; TRBD2 might be the D (7 bases). This CDR3 region has 16 residues. V lost 2 bases and J 5 bases, leaving 17 bases between the germline ends. Looked up from germline, CDR1 is MNHEY and CDR2 is SVGEGT.

The sample holds a few counts of this clonotype. This chain uses TRBV24-1 with TRBJ1-2; D is perhaps TRBD1 (6 bases). Germline V gene lookup returns CDR1 KGHDR and CDR2 SFDVKD. Trimming cost V 5 bases and J 3 bases, with 9 bases left between them. This CDR3 region has 13 residues. The CDR3 loop reads CATSARGDYGYTF. CDR3 bases: TGTGCCACCAGTGCCAGGGGCGACTATGGCTACACCTTC.

This clonotype was seen repeatedly, ten times or more. Here the CDR3 reads CASSAPGGGGYTF. In DNA form, the CDR3 reads TGTGCCAGCAGTGCTCCAGGGGGCGGTGGCTACACCTTC. The chain has TRBV6-1 and TRBJ1-2; 8 bases map to TRBD1. V shed 4 bases, J shed 7 bases, and the junction held 5 bases outside the gene matches. Germline CDR1 is MNHNS and CDR2 is SASEGT. The CDR3 covers 13 residues.

V and J are TRBV4-1 and TRBJ2-7; 10 positions match TRBD1. The V gene end was trimmed by 4 bases and the J gene end by 2 bases; junction bases not matched to a gene: 8. CDR3 size: 16 residues. Looked up from germline, CDR1 is MGHRA and CDR2 is YSYEKL. The CDR3 protein is CASSPYLGQGAYEQYF. For the CDR3, the DNA is TGCGCCAGCAGCCCTTACCTCGGACAGGGGGCCTACGAGCAGTACTTC.

This sequence joins TRBV27 and TRBJ1-5; D not certain. CDR3 length: 12 amino acids. V was shortened by 4 bases and J by 7 bases, with 8 bases between the two germline ends. Per germline, CDR1 MNHEY and CDR2 SMNVEV (reference sequence). CDR3 nucleotide sequence: TGTGCCAGCAGTTCCTTATTGCAGCCCCAGCATTTT. As protein: CASSSLLQPQHF.

This clonotype turned up a few times. The chain joins TRBV24-1 to TRBJ2-3; 14 bases are a match to TRBD2. This CDR3 is built from 16 residues. CDR1 and CDR2 (germline): KGHDR, SFDVKD. V was clipped by 4 bases and J by 4 bases; unmatched bases: 3. CDR3 sequence reads: CATSDQTSGGADTQYF. The CDR3 DNA reads TGTGCCACCAGTGACCAGACTAGCGGGGGGGCAGATACGCAGTATTTT.

The chain employs TRBV13 and TRBJ2-1; 8 nucleotides agree with TRBD2. Per the germline V gene, CDR1 is PRHDT and CDR2 is FYEKMQ (reference sequence). Losses at the gene ends were 5 bases for V and 8 bases for J; bases not matched to a gene: 14. The CDR3 covers 16 residues. CDR3 sequence reads: CASSPGGSDWGDEQFF. DNA for the CDR3: TGTGCCAGCAGCCCGGGGGGGTCTGATTGGGGTGATGAGCAGTTCTTC.

The V call is TRBV6-1, the J call TRBJ1-1, with 7 bases that match TRBD1. The CDR3 sequence is 17 residues long. Germline V gives CDR1 MNHNS, CDR2 SASEGT. J gave up 5 bases and V 4 bases, and 16 bases lay outside the gene matches. CDR3 residues: CASSAIPGGGRGTEAFF. The CDR3 coding sequence is TGTGCCAGCAGTGCCATCCCAGGGGGGGGGAGGGGTACTGAAGCTTTCTTT.

In its sample, this clonotype was seen a few times. The chain joins TRBV9 to TRBJ2-2; TRBD2 aligns across 7 bases. This CDR3 comprises 16 residues. V shed 0 bases, J shed 7 bases, and the junction held 9 bases outside the gene matches. Germline CDR1 SGDLS, CDR2 YYNGEE. Here the CDR3 DNA reads TGTGCCAGCAGCGTAGAGGGAGGGGTGTGGAGCGGGGAGCTGTTTTTT. It translates to CASSVEGGVWSGELFF. The whole variable domain, remainder taken from reference TRBV9 and TRBJ2-2, is DSGVTQTPKHLITATGQRVTLRCSPRSGDLSVYWYQQSLDQGLQFLIQYYNGEERAKGNILERFSAQQFPDLHSELNLSSLELGDSALYFCASSVEGGVWSGELFFGEGSRLTVL.